Presented here are 7 T cell receptor beta chains from one specimen sequenced in a study of blood T cell repertoires in COVID-19. Some clones are missing from TCRdb's copy, which holds only in-frame ones; the method was immunoSEQ multiplex PCR. Altogether roughly 150,000 clones are present, over 75% being singletons, with the ten largest covering under 3%. Sequenced sample: peripheral blood. Receptors originate from a man between 50 and 59 years old with acute or convalescent COVID-19.

The gene calls are TRBV28 and TRBJ2-2; D is perhaps TRBD1 (5 bases). There are 14 residues in the CDR3. Trimming left V 4 bases short and J 1 base short, with 7 bases between. CDR1 and CDR2 from the germline V gene are MDHEN and SYDVKM. The CDR3 DNA sequence: TGTGCCAGCAGTTCCGGACAGAACACCGGGGAGCTGTTTTTT. Translated: CASSSGQNTGELFF.

The table lists this clone with a few counts. The chain couples TRBV15 to TRBJ1-1; 7 positions match TRBD1. The germline V gene has CDR1 LNHNV and CDR2 YYDKDF (reference sequence). The ends lost 2 bases at V and 9 bases at J; junction bases unmatched: 6. The CDR3 length is 13 residues. DNA of the CDR3: TGTGCCACCAGCAGATACGAGGACAGGAAAGCTTTCTTT. It translates to CATSRYEDRKAFF.

The V gene is TRBV6-1, the J gene TRBJ2-6, with D unclear. The CDR3 totals 15 residues. Germline V gene sequence: CDR1 MNHNS, CDR2 SASEGT. V lost 3 bases and J 0 bases, leaving 6 bases between the germline ends. In DNA form, the CDR3 reads TGTGCCAGCAGTGATCAGTACTCTGGGGCCAACGTCCTGACTTTC. Translating it yields CASSDQYSGANVLTF.

V is TRBV19 and J is TRBJ1-5; weak D call: TRBD1 (5 bases). Trimming took 3 bases from V and 7 from J, leaving 16 bases between them. The CDR3 consists of 15 residues. Germline loops: CDR1 LNHDA, CDR2 SQIVND (reference sequence). CDR3 in DNA: TGTGCCAGTAGTATTGATTTCGGGGGGGTCCAGCCCCAGCATTTT. Protein product: CASSIDFGGVQPQHF.

This clone was observed once. The V call is TRBV9, the J call TRBJ2-3; TRBD2 aligns across 10 bases. The CDR3 sequence is 15 residues long. J lost 4 bases, V lost 6 bases, and 8 bases had no gene match. Germline CDR1 is SGDLS and CDR2 is YYNGEE. The CDR3 DNA is TGTGCCAGCACTGCAGCGGGAGGGCCTCCAGATACGCAGTATTTT. Protein product: CASTAAGGPPDTQYF.

The chain is built from TRBV11-3 and TRBJ2-3, with 8 bases identical to TRBD2. With V trimmed by 3 bases and J by 8 bases, 10 bases remained unmatched. This CDR3 region has 15 residues. Germline V gives CDR1 SGHNT, CDR2 YENEEA. The chain's CDR3 is CASSLSGRGVRTQYF. CDR3 DNA: TGTGCCAGCAGCTTGAGCGGGAGAGGTGTGCGTACGCAGTATTTT. Full variable domain (remainder filled in from reference TRBV11-3 and TRBJ2-3): EAGVVQSPRYKIIEKKQPVAFWCNPISGHNTLYWYLQNLGQGPELLIRYENEEAVDDSQLPKDRFSAERLKGVDSTLKIQPAELGDSAVYLCASSLSGRGVRTQYFGPGTRLTVL.

This chain connects TRBV9 to TRBJ1-3; D might be TRBD1 (5 bases). The CDR3 has 16 amino acids. The V gene lost 3 bases and the J gene lost 2 bases, with 15 bases spanning the gap. Germline V CDR1 and CDR2: SGDLS, YYNGEE. Here the CDR3 DNA reads TGTGCCAGCAGCGAAACAACAGGCATGGCTGGAAACACCATATATTTT. Its translation: CASSETTGMAGNTIYF.